This T cell receptor beta chain was sequenced during a study of blood T cell repertoires in COVID-19. Study-wide context: Acute and convalescent COVID-19 samples came from the United States, Italy and Spain.

Germline V gives CDR1 MDHEN, CDR2 SYDVKM. The V gene lost 6 bases and the J gene lost 2 bases, with 11 bases spanning the gap. This CDR3 has 13 residues. In the original analysis: Counts of nucleated cells, estimated from reference gene primer amplification, were obtained. The data were produced by immunoSEQ multiplex PCR, yet TCRdb's version contains in-frame clones alone and is incomplete. That table furnishes V, J and clone size, whereas the DNA furnished D and trimming. The data hold about 220,000 clones, with roughly 89% observed a single time. V gene TRBV28 combines with J gene TRBJ2-7; D possibly corresponds to TRBD1 (5 bases). The specimen was PBMCs or T cells enriched from blood (not recorded which). This clonotype was obtained from a woman in her thirties or forties with acute COVID-19. The CDR3 region has the DNA TGTGCCAGCAGCCTCGTGGGGCCCTACGAGCAGTACTTC. It translates to CASSLVGPYEQYF.